This T cell receptor (beta chain) was sequenced for a study of long-term antiretroviral therapy in people with HIV. Study results and caveats: Regardless of time point, clones expanded before ART dominated the repertoire. Subsequent to ART, diversity was augmented yet persisted below that of transplant donor controls.

Germline loops: CDR1 LGHNT, CDR2 FRNRAP. Trimming removed 2 bases from V and 3 bases from J, with 14 bases in between. The CDR3 runs to 16 residues. Turning to this clone: Its target is not known.

This was the immunoSEQ v3.0 assay at survey level. Assay used: immunoSEQ multiplex PCR; TCRdb lists only in-frame clones, some missing. The sample lists 25,000 to 35,000 clones, roughly 87% occurring once. This sequence originates from a man aged 45-65 years with HIV. The specimen was unsorted PBMCs, collected 2 years after starting antiretroviral therapy. V is TRBV12-5 and J is TRBJ1-5; D unclear. The CDR3 DNA reads TGTGCTAGTGGTTTGCTCTCCTGGGGTAACAATCAGCCCCAGCATTTT. Amino acids: CASGLLSWGNNQPQHF. Drawing the rest from reference TRBV12-5 and TRBJ1-5, the complete variable domain is DARVTQTPRHKVTEMGQEVTMRCQPILGHNTVFWYRQTMMQGLELLAYFRNRAPLDDSGMPKDRFSAEMPDATLATLKIQPSEPRDSAVYFCASGLLSWGNNQPQHFGDGTRLSIL.